The 13 T cell receptor beta chains reported below all come from one sample, sequenced in a study of T cell repertoires in cytomegalovirus infection. Their recognized antigens are unknown. Via MiXCR, TCRdb re-called the reads, giving one row per CDR3 protein. The table shows 550,000 to 850,000 distinct CDR3 sequences, with roughly a third occurring only once. The source was cultured PBMCs, collected from culture after CMV antigen stimulation. Source of these receptors: a human donor in good health (CMV status not recorded). Some clones in this sample may be carry-over from other donors' samples.

The chain combines TRBV29-1 with TRBJ1-2; the D is unclear. Germline values: CDR1 SQVTM, CDR2 ANQGSEA. This CDR3 spans 11 amino acids. The CDR3 is CSSVENYGYTF. CDR3 nucleotides: TGCAGTTCCGTGGAAAACTATGGCTACACCTTC. Supplemented by reference TRBV29-1 and TRBJ1-2, the full variable domain reads SAVISQKPSRDICQRGTSLTIQCQVDSQVTMMFWYRQQPGQSLTLIATANQGSEATYESGFVIDKFPISRPNLTFSTLTVSNMSPEDSSIYLCSSVENYGYTFGSGTRLTVV.

This chain joins TRBV28 and TRBJ1-5; no firm D call. V was pared by 6 bases and J by 5 bases, with 11 bases between. The CDR3 covers 13 residues. Germline values: CDR1 MDHEN, CDR2 SYDVKM. CDR3 coding DNA: TGTGCCAGCAGGATCGGGTGGGATCAGCCCCAGCATTTT. This gives the protein CASRIGWDQPQHF. Variable domain in full (rest from reference TRBV28 and TRBJ1-5): DVKVTQSSRYLVKRTGEKVFLECVQDMDHENMFWYRQDPGLGLRLIYFSYDVKMKEKGDIPEGYSVSREKKERFSLILESASTNQTSMYLCASRIGWDQPQHFGDGTRLSIL.

This clonotype was observed many times. The chain carries TRBV7-2 and TRBJ1-2; D unclear. Germline lookup yields CDR1 SGHTA and CDR2 FQGNSA. The germline V and J ends were trimmed by 5 bases and 4 bases, with 14 bases remaining between them. The CDR3 contains 14 residues. CDR3 nucleotide sequence: TGTGCCAGCAGCCCTGAGAGAGTTAGCTATGGCTACACCTTC. The encoded protein is CASSPERVSYGYTF.

The rearrangement uses TRBV28 and TRBJ2-3; maybe TRBD1 (5 bases). The V gene lost 3 bases and the J gene lost 8 bases, with 21 bases spanning the gap. The germline V gene encodes CDR1 MDHEN and CDR2 SYDVKM. The CDR3 is 16 residues long. The CDR3 DNA reads TGTGCCAGCAGTTTTGGGTTTGAAGCAGGGTTTGGTACGCAGTATTTT. This encodes CASSFGFEAGFGTQYF.

The chain is built from TRBV24-1 and TRBJ2-6, with TRBD1 as a possible D gene (5 bases). Germline loops: CDR1 KGHDR, CDR2 SFDVKD. V was trimmed by 2 bases and J by 2 bases, leaving 6 bases between them. This CDR3 spans 15 amino acids. DNA of the CDR3: TGTGCCACCAGTGATTCCAGGGCTGGGGCCAACGTCCTGACTTTC. Translating it yields CATSDSRAGANVLTF.

This clonotype has at least ten counts. The J gene is TRBJ2-3, the V gene TRBV7-2, with D hard to call. Germline CDR1 SGHTA, CDR2 FQGNSA. The V end was cut by 1 base, the J end by 4 bases, with 12 bases between. This CDR3 contains 15 residues. The CDR3 region has the DNA TGTGCCAGCAGCTTAGTAGGGCTAAGGGCAGATACGCAGTATTTT. Encoded protein: CASSLVGLRADTQYF.

The rearrangement joins TRBV2 to TRBJ2-5; the match to TRBD2 covers 14 bases. Germline V gene sequence: CDR1 SNHLY, CDR2 FYNNEI. With 8 bases clipped from V and 7 bases from J, the junction kept 6 bases outside the gene matches. The CDR3 length is 14 residues. The DNA for the CDR3 is TGTGCCAGCGGGACTAGCGGGGGCCCGGCGACCCAGTACTTC. Its protein product is CASGTSGGPATQYF.

J is TRBJ1-4 and V is TRBV15, with 7 bases matching TRBD1. J lost 5 bases, V lost 0 bases, and 6 bases had no gene match. The V gene's germline CDR1 is LNHNV and CDR2 YYDKDF (reference sequence). This CDR3 region has 16 residues. CDR3 amino acids: CATSRDRTGPNEKLFF. CDR3 sequence (DNA): TGTGCCACCAGCAGAGATCGGACAGGTCCGAATGAAAAACTGTTTTTT. The full variable domain, rest sourced from reference TRBV15 and TRBJ1-4, is DAMVIQNPRYQVTQFGKPVTLSCSQTLNHNVMYWYQQKSSQAPKLLFHYYDKDFNNEADTPDNFQSRRPNTSFCFLDIRSPGLGDTAMYLCATSRDRTGPNEKLFFGSGTQLSVL.

This chain's CDR3 is CASSEGQGLGYGYTF. Here the CDR3 DNA reads TGTGCCAGCAGCGAAGGACAGGGGTTAGGCTATGGCTACACCTTC. The V call is TRBV13, the J call TRBJ1-2, with 9 positions matching TRBD1. This CDR3 spans 15 amino acids. Trimming cost V 5 bases and J 4 bases; bases outside gene matches: 8. Germline-derived CDR1 and CDR2 are PRHDT and FYEKMQ (reference sequence).

This clonotype has just a few counts. The rearrangement uses TRBV6-5 and TRBJ1-6, with D tentatively TRBD1 (5 bases). Trimming removed 2 bases at V and 8 bases at J, with 10 bases between. The CDR3 has 14 amino acids. The V gene's germline CDR1 is MNHEY and CDR2 SVGAGI. Written as DNA, the CDR3 is TGTGCCAGCAGTTACGTAGGGGTTGATTCACCCCTCCACTTT. Protein product: CASSYVGVDSPLHF.

There are many counts of this clonotype. The V and J genes are TRBV7-2 and TRBJ1-2; the match to TRBD1 covers 9 bases. Germline loops: CDR1 SGHTA, CDR2 FQGNSA. The V and J ends lost 5 bases and 8 bases, in that order; junction bases with no gene match: 6. The length of the CDR3 is 13 residues. The CDR3 is CASSRDRVRGYTF. The CDR3 DNA sequence: TGTGCCAGCAGCCGGGACAGGGTACGAGGCTACACCTTC.

The chain combines TRBV15 with TRBJ2-7, with no clear D. V lost 0 bases and J lost 5, with 8 bases in between. Germline CDR1 is LNHNV and CDR2 is YYDKDF (reference sequence). CDR3 length: 13 amino acids. For the CDR3, the DNA is TGTGCCACCAGCAGAGATCTCGGGCACGAGCAGTACTTC. Its protein is CATSRDLGHEQYF.

The chain links TRBV20-1 to TRBJ2-5; D may be TRBD1 (6 bases). The V end lost 6 bases, the J end lost 5 bases, and 22 bases lay between the germline ends. The germline CDR1 and CDR2 sequences are DFQATT and SNEGSKA (reference sequence). The CDR3 has 15 residues. CDR3 bases: TGCAGTGCAACAGTGCCGACAGGAGCGCGTGAGACCCAGTACTTC. The encoded protein is CSATVPTGARETQYF.